The 21 T cell receptor beta chains below come from one sample, sequenced in a study of blood T cell repertoires in COVID-19. The assay was immunoSEQ multiplex PCR, and TCRdb's table has in-frame clones only and misses some. Among around 300,000 clones listed, roughly 90% were seen once. Specimen: peripheral blood. The source is a woman in her 30s with COVID-19, enrolled during active disease.

As DNA, the CDR3 is TGTGCCAGTAGTGCCAGCGGGGATTACGAGCAGTACTTC. Translation gives CASSASGDYEQYF. The chain recombines TRBV19 with TRBJ2-7; 7 bases align to TRBD2. V shed 5 bases and J 4 bases; nucleotides not matched to a gene: 5. This CDR3 spans 13 amino acids. Per germline, CDR1 LNHDA and CDR2 SQIVND (reference sequence). Based on the CDR3 plus reference TRBV19 and TRBJ2-7, the full variable domain is DGGITQSPKYLFRKEGQNVTLSCEQNLNHDAMYWYRQDPGQGLRLIYYSQIVNDFQKGDIAEGYSVSREKKESFPLTVTSAQKNPTAFYLCASSASGDYEQYFGPGTRLTVT.

The V gene is TRBV28, the J gene TRBJ1-1, with a tentative D call TRBD1 (5 bases). CDR1 and CDR2 from the germline V gene are MDHEN and SYDVKM. The V end lost 4 bases, the J end lost 0 bases, and 12 bases lay between the germline ends. CDR3 length equals 15 residues. CDR3 residues: CASSSDQGLNTEAFF. Written as DNA, the CDR3 is TGTGCCAGCAGTTCGGATCAGGGTTTGAACACTGAAGCTTTCTTT.

This rearrangement joins TRBV19 to TRBJ2-1, with 7 bases lining up with TRBD2. J was trimmed by 7 bases and V by 8 bases; bases with no gene match: 8. The germline V gene encodes CDR1 LNHDA and CDR2 SQIVND (reference sequence). This CDR3 has 13 amino acids. The CDR3 region is CASVEGGPNEQFF. The DNA for the CDR3 is TGTGCCAGTGTTGAGGGAGGGCCGAATGAGCAGTTCTTC.

CDR3 coding DNA: TGTGCCAGCAGCTTGAGGGACAGGCTTTTTGAATACGGCTACGAGCAGTACTTC. Translated, it gives CASSLRDRLFEYGYEQYF. The chain has TRBV5-8 and TRBJ2-7; 8 bases align to TRBD1. CDR1 is SGHTS and CDR2 is YDEGEE in the germline V gene. The CDR3 spans 18 residues. V lost 1 base, J lost 3 bases, and 15 bases stayed unmatched. Drawing the rest from reference TRBV5-8 and TRBJ2-7, the complete variable domain is EAGVTQSPTHLIKTRGQQATLRCSPISGHTSVYWYQQALGLGLQFLLWYDEGEERNRGNFPPRFSGRQFPNYSSELNVNALELEDSALYLCASSLRDRLFEYGYEQYFGPGTRLTVT.

The chain couples TRBV5-5 to TRBJ2-5, with D possibly TRBD1 on 6 matching bases. The CDR3 loop spans 14 amino acids. Germline V CDR1 and CDR2: SGHKS, YYEKEE (reference sequence). Trimming left V 4 bases short and J 5 bases short, with 15 bases between. CDR3 protein: CASSRGQLDETQYF. The CDR3 region has the DNA TGTGCCAGCAGCCGGGGACAATTGGACGAGACCCAGTACTTC. Full variable domain (missing parts from reference TRBV5-5 and TRBJ2-5): DAGVTQSPTHLIKTRGQQVTLRCSPISGHKSVSWYQQVLGQGPQFIFQYYEKEERGRGNFPDRFSARQFPNYSSELNVNALLLGDSALYLCASSRGQLDETQYFGPGTRLLVL.

J is TRBJ1-2 and V is TRBV5-1; D might be TRBD1 (5 bases). V was shortened by 0 bases and J by 4 bases, with 16 bases between the two germline ends. This CDR3 is built from 16 residues. Looked up from germline, CDR1 is SGHRS and CDR2 is YFSETQ. As DNA, the CDR3 is TGCGCCAGCAGCTTGGGGGGACTCGACAGTAGCTATGGCTACACCTTC. Amino acid sequence: CASSLGGLDSSYGYTF.

This chain links TRBV27 with TRBJ1-3, with D possibly being TRBD1 (5 bases). CDR3 length: 15 residues. CDR1 is MNHEY and CDR2 is SMNVEV in the germline V gene (reference sequence). The V and J ends lost 5 bases and 0 bases respectively, with 11 bases between them. Written as DNA, the CDR3 is TGTGCCAGCAGTGTGACAGATTACTCTGGAAACACCATATATTTT. This codes for CASSVTDYSGNTIYF.

The J gene is TRBJ2-7, the V gene TRBV3-1 (or the pseudogene TRBV3-2), with TRBD1 identical over 9 bases. The J segment lost 2 bases and the V segment lost 5 bases, leaving 7 bases of the junction unmatched. Germline lookup yields CDR1 LGHDT and CDR2 YNNKEL (reference sequence). This CDR3 comprises 15 residues. CDR3 nucleotide sequence: TGTGCCAGCAGCTATCGGACAGGGGAGGCCTACGAGCAGTACTTC. Translated: CASSYRTGEAYEQYF.

The table lists this clone with a count of one. The chain joins TRBV4-1 to TRBJ2-1; 10 nucleotides line up with TRBD2. Germline CDR1 MGHRA, CDR2 YSYEKL. The CDR3 extends over 15 amino acids. Trimming cost V 0 bases and J 4 bases; bases outside gene matches: 0. The CDR3 DNA is TGCGCCAGCAGCCAAGAGACTAGCGGGTACAATGAGCAGTTCTTC. Its translation is CASSQETSGYNEQFF.

Notes on this clone: The sample holds other DNA sequences that translate to the same CDR3. The chain couples TRBV5-1 to TRBJ1-1, with 7 bases identical to TRBD1. This CDR3 region has 14 residues. The junction had 3 bases not matched to a gene; V was cut back by 4 bases and J by 0 bases. Germline-derived CDR1 and CDR2 are SGHRS and YFSETQ. The CDR3 bases are TGCGCCAGCAGCCCCGGGACAGTGAACACTGAAGCTTTCTTT. This translates into CASSPGTVNTEAFF.

The rearrangement joins TRBV30 to TRBJ2-1, with 13 bases that match TRBD2. Germline-derived CDR1 and CDR2 are GTSNPN and SVGIG (reference sequence). V gave up 5 bases and J gave up 8 bases; unmatched junction bases: 9. This CDR3 contains 15 residues. The CDR3 nucleotides read TGTGCCTGGGCTTCCGGGACTAGCGGGACCGATGAGCAGTTCTTC. Its translation is CAWASGTSGTDEQFF. Filled out from reference TRBV30 and TRBJ2-1, the complete variable domain reads SQTIHQWPATLVQPVGSPLSLECTVEGTSNPNLYWYRQAAGRGLQLLFYSVGIGQISSEVPQNLSASRPQDRQFILSSKKLLLSDSGFYLCAWASGTSGTDEQFFGPGTRLTVL.

This sequence joins TRBV6-6 and TRBJ2-5, with unresolved D. Germline V CDR1 and CDR2: MNHNY, SVGAGI (reference sequence). V was shortened by 8 bases and J by 4 bases, with 8 bases between the two germline ends. The CDR3 extends over 11 amino acids. Here the CDR3 DNA reads TGTGCCAGCTCTCCGGGAGAGACCCAGTACTTC. It yields the protein CASSPGETQYF.

On this clone itself: The junction and the germline gene differ at one end; a read error may be behind it. The V and J genes are TRBV6-2 or TRBV6-3 and TRBJ2-7, with 7 positions matching TRBD2. Germline lookup yields CDR1 MNHEY and CDR2 SVGEGT. The CDR3 runs to 15 residues. CDR3 in DNA: TGTGCCAGCAGTTACTCTTCGACTAGCTCCAACGAGCAGTACTTC. It codes for CASSYSSTSSNEQYF.

The genes are TRBV7-2 and TRBJ1-5; D is undetermined. V lost 1 base and J lost 9, with 10 bases in between. The CDR3 sequence is 13 residues long. The germline gives CDR1 SGHTA, CDR2 FQGNSA. The CDR3 reads CASSLVAARPQHF. CDR3 sequence (DNA): TGTGCCAGCAGCTTAGTCGCGGCGCGGCCCCAGCATTTT.

The chain links TRBV11-3 to TRBJ1-1, with unresolved D. This CDR3 has 13 amino acids. Germline loops: CDR1 SGHNT, CDR2 YENEEA. Deletions cut 3 bases from V and 2 bases from J, with 7 bases between. CDR3: CASSFGENTEAFF. For the CDR3, the DNA is TGTGCCAGCAGCTTCGGGGAAAACACTGAAGCTTTCTTT.

This clone was seen only once. This chain uses TRBV18 with TRBJ2-2, with TRBD2 identical over 8 bases. J was trimmed by 9 bases and V by 3 bases; bases with no gene match: 12. This CDR3 region has 16 residues. Germline CDR1 and CDR2: KGHSH and LQKENI. The CDR3 loop is CASSPSPLAGRRELFF. The CDR3 bases are TGTGCCAGCTCACCCTCCCCCCTAGCGGGCAGACGGGAGCTGTTTTTT.

The sample holds a few counts of this clone. The chain links TRBV9 to TRBJ1-1, with 8 positions matching TRBD1. Germline CDR1 is SGDLS and CDR2 is YYNGEE. CDR3 length: 16 amino acids. V shed 1 base, J shed 5 bases, and the junction held 10 bases outside the gene matches. The CDR3 sequence is CASSVSMDGQGTEAFF. CDR3 coding DNA: TGTGCCAGCAGCGTATCAATGGATGGACAGGGTACTGAAGCTTTCTTT.

This chain uses TRBV19 with TRBJ1-1; no clear D. Germline CDR1 LNHDA, CDR2 SQIVND (reference sequence). Trimming took 8 bases from V and 4 from J, leaving 14 bases between them. CDR3 length: 13 amino acids. CDR3 sequence (DNA): TGTGCCAGTGGATCAGGCAAGGCCACTGAAGCTTTCTTT. As protein: CASGSGKATEAFF. Using reference TRBV19 and TRBJ1-1 for the parts outside the CDR3, the full variable domain is DGGITQSPKYLFRKEGQNVTLSCEQNLNHDAMYWYRQDPGQGLRLIYYSQIVNDFQKGDIAEGYSVSREKKESFPLTVTSAQKNPTAFYLCASGSGKATEAFFGQGTRLTVV.

The chain recombines TRBV5-4 with TRBJ2-1; TRBD2 matches 10 bases. This CDR3 spans 16 amino acids. Germline V gene lookup returns CDR1 SGHNT and CDR2 YYREEE (reference sequence). J gave up 7 bases and V 3 bases, and 10 bases lay outside the gene matches. CDR3 DNA: TGTGCCAGCAGCTCCCTTCTAGCGGGAGTGTGGAATGAGCAGTTCTTC. Translating it yields CASSSLLAGVWNEQFF.

V gene TRBV2 combines with J gene TRBJ1-1; D perhaps matches TRBD1 (6 bases). Trimming removed 5 bases from V and 5 bases from J, with 18 bases in between. This CDR3 has 15 amino acids. Germline CDR1 is SNHLY and CDR2 is FYNNEI. The CDR3 bases are TGTGCCAGCAGTCCCGGACAGACCTACGGGACTGAAGCTTTCTTT. Its protein is CASSPGQTYGTEAFF.

The V and J genes are TRBV5-4 and TRBJ2-1, with 11 nucleotides matching TRBD2. This CDR3 has 14 amino acids. Germline V CDR1 and CDR2: SGHNT, YYREEE (reference sequence). V shed 7 bases, J shed 4 bases, and the junction held 4 bases outside the gene matches. The CDR3 DNA reads as TGTGCCAGCCAGACTAGCGGGATATACAATGAGCAGTTCTTC. As protein: CASQTSGIYNEQFF.